A single count supports the clone carrying this TCR beta chain. The antigen remains unidentified. These data are taken from a study of shared clonotypes between healthy human individuals. Study information: Serving as donors were two women and a few men, whose ages spanned 18 to 49. Overall study findings and caveats: Relative to memory subsets, naive subsets generally showed larger estimated richness.

The CDR3 is 17 amino acids. Germline CDR1 and CDR2: SGHRS and YFSETQ. V shed 0 bases and J 2 bases; nucleotides not matched to a gene: 4. Each cell subset's genomic DNA was divided evenly among several immunoSEQ plates. For sorted subsets, roughly 210 ng DNA per replicate equaled tens of thousands of T cell genomes. Clones were sequenced by immunoSEQ multiplex PCR, and TCRdb holds only the in-frame ones, with some missing. The repertoire holds roughly 1 million clones, with 65% to 80% as singletons. Sequences were obtained from memory CD4+ T cells sorted from blood. The subset denotes: CD45RA-negative fraction. This TCR was sampled from a man aged 18-30 years in good health. This chain joins TRBV5-1 and TRBJ2-6; 8 nucleotides agree with TRBD1. This chain's CDR3 is CASSLGAGGAGANVLTF. The CDR3 DNA reads TGCGCCAGCAGCTTGGGGGCAGGGGGCGCTGGGGCCAACGTCCTGACTTTC.